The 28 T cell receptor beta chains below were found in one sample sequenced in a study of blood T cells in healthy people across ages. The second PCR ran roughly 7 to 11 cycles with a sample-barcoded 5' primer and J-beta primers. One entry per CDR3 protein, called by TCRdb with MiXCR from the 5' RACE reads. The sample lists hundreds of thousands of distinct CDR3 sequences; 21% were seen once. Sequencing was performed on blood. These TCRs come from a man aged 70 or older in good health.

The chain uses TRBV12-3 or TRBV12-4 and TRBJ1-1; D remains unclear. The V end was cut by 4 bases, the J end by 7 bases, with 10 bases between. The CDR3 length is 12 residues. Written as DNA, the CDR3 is TGTGCCAGCAGTTCGGGCATCGGTGAAGCTTTCTTT. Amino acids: CASSSGIGEAFF.

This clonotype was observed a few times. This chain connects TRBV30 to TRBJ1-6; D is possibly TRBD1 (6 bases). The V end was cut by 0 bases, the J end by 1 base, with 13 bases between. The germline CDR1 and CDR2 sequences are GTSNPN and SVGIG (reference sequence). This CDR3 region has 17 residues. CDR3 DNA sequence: TGTGCCTGGAGTGTACTGAGGGGGTCGTCCTATAATTCACCCCTCCACTTT. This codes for CAWSVLRGSSYNSPLHF.

CDR3 protein: CASKFAREVHGQYF. The CDR3 DNA sequence: TGTGCCAGCAAGTTTGCGCGGGAGGTCCACGGGCAGTACTTC. The chain joins TRBV28 to TRBJ2-5, with TRBD2 identical over 8 bases. The CDR3 length is 14 residues. Unmatched junction bases numbered 15, after V lost 7 bases and J lost 11 bases. The germline CDR1 and CDR2 sequences are MDHEN and SYDVKM. Full variable domain (remainder filled in from reference TRBV28 and TRBJ2-5): DVKVTQSSRYLVKRTGEKVFLECVQDMDHENMFWYRQDPGLGLRLIYFSYDVKMKEKGDIPEGYSVSREKKERFSLILESASTNQTSMYLCASKFAREVHGQYFGPGTRLLVL.

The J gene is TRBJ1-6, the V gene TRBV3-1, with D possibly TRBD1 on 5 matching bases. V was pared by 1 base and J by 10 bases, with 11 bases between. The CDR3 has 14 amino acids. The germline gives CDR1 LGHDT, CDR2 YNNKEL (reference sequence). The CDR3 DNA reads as TGTGCCAGCAGCCAAGTTGGGGCGGAATCACCCCTCCACTTT. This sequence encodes CASSQVGAESPLHF.

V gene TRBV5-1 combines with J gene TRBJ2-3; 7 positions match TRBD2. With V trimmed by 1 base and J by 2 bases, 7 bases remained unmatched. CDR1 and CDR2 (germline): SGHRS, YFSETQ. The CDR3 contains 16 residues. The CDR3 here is CASSLRASGITDTQYF. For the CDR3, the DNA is TGCGCCAGCAGCTTGCGGGCTAGCGGCATCACAGATACGCAGTATTTT. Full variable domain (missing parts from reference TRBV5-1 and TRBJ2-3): KAGVTQTPRYLIKTRGQQVTLSCSPISGHRSVSWYQQTPGQGLQFLFEYFSETQRNKGNFPGRFSGRQFSNSRSEMNVSTLELGDSALYLCASSLRASGITDTQYFGPGTRLTVL.

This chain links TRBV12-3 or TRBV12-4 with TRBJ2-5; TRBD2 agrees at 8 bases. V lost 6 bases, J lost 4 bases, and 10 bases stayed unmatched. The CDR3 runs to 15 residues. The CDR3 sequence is CASRRAGDDRETQYF. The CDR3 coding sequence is TGTGCCAGCAGGAGAGCGGGAGACGACCGAGAGACCCAGTACTTC.

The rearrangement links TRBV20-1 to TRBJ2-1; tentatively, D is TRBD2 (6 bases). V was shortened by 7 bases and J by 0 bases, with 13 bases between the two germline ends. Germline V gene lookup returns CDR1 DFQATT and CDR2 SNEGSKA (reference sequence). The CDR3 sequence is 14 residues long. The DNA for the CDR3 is TGCAGTGGTGGCGGGGAGAGCTCCTACAATGAGCAGTTCTTC. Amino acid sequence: CSGGGESSYNEQFF.

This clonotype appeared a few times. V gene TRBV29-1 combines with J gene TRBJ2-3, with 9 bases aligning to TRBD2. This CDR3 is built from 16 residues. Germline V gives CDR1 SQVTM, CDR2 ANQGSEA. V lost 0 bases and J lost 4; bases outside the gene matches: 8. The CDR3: CSVEDLREGHADTQYF. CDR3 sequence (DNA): TGCAGCGTTGAAGATTTGCGGGAGGGCCACGCAGATACGCAGTATTTT.

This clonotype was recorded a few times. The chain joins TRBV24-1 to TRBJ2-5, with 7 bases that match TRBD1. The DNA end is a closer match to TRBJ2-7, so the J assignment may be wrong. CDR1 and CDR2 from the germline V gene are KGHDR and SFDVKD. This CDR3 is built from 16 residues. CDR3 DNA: TGTGCCACCAGTGATCCCACCCGACAGGGTTCCTACGAGCAGTACTTC. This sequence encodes CATSDPTRQGSYEQYF.

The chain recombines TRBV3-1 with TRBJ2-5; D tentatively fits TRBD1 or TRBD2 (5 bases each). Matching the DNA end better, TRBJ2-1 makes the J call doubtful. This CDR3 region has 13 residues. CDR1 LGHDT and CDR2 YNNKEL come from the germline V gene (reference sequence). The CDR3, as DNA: TGTGCCAGCAGCCAAAGGGGCGGGAATGAGCAGTTCTTC. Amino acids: CASSQRGGNEQFF.

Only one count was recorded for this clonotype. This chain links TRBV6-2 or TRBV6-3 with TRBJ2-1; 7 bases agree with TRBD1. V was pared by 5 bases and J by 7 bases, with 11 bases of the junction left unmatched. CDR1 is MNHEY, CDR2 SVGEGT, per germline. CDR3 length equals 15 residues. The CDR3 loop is CASSHNRGVSNEQFF. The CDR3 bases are TGTGCCAGCAGTCATAACAGGGGTGTTTCTAATGAGCAGTTCTTC.

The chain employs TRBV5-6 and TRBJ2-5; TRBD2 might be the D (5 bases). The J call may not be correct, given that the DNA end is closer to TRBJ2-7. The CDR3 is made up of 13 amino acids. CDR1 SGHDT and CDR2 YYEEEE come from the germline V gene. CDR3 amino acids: CASSLGRTVEQYF. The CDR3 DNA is TGTGCCAGCAGCTTAGGCCGGACTGTCGAGCAGTACTTC.

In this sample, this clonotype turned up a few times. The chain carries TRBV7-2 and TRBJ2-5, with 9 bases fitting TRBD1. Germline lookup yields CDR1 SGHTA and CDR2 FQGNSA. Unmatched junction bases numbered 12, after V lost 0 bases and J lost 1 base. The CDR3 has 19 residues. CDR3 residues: CASSLASLGQGWSQETQYF. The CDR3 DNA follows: TGTGCCAGCAGCTTAGCTTCCCTTGGACAGGGGTGGTCCCAAGAGACCCAGTACTTC.

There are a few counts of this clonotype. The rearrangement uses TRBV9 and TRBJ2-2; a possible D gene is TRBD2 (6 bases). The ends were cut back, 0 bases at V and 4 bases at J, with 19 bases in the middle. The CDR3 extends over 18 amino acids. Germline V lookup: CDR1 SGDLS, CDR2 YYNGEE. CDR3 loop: CASSVVWRPGTGTGELFF. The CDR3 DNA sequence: TGTGCCAGCAGCGTAGTCTGGCGCCCGGGGACTGGCACCGGGGAGCTGTTTTTT.

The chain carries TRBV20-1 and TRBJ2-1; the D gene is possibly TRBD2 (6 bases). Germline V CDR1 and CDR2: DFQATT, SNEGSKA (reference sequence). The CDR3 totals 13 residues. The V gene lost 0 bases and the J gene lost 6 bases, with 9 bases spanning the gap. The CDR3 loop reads CSARDIGGNEQFF. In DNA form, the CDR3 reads TGCAGTGCTAGAGATATCGGGGGCAATGAGCAGTTCTTC.

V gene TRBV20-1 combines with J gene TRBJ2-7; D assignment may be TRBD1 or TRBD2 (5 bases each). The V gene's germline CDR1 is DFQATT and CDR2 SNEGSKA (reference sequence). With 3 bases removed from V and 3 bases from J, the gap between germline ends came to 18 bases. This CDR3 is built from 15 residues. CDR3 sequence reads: CSASGAGTPLYEQYF. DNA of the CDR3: TGCAGTGCTAGTGGGGCCGGGACCCCCCTCTACGAGCAGTACTTC.

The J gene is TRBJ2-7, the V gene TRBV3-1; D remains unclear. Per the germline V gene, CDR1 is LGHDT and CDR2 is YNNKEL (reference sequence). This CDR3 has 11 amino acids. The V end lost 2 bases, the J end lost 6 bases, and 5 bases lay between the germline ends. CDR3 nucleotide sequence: TGTGCCAGCAGCCAATATGTCGAGCAGTACTTC. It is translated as CASSQYVEQYF.

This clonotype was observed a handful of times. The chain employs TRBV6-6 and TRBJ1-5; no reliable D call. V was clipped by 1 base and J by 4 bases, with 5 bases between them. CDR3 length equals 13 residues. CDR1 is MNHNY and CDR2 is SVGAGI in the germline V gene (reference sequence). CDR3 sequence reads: CASSYFGNQPQHF. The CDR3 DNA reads TGTGCCAGCAGTTACTTTGGGAATCAGCCCCAGCATTTT.

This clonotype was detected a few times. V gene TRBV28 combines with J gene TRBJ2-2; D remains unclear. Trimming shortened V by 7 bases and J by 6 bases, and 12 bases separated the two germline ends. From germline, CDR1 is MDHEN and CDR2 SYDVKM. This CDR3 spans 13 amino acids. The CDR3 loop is CASTEQMAGELFF. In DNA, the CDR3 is TGTGCCAGCACCGAACAAATGGCCGGGGAGCTGTTTTTT.

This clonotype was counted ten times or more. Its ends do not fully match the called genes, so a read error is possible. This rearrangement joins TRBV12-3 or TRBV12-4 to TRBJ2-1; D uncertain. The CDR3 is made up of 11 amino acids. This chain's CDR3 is CASSLGGEQFF. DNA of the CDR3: TGTGCCAGCAGCTTAGGTGGTGAGCAGTTCTTC.

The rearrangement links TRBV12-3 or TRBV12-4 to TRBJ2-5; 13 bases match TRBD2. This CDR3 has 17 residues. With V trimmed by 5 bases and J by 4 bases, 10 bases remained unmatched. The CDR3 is CASSLLAGGLGGETQYF. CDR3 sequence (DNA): TGTGCCAGCAGTCTACTAGCGGGAGGGCTGGGAGGAGAGACCCAGTACTTC.

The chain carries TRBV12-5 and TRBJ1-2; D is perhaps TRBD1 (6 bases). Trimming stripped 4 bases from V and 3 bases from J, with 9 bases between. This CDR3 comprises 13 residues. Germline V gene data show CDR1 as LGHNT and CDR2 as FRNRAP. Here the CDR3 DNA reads TGTGCTAGTGGTTACAGGGAGGACTATGGCTACACCTTC. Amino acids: CASGYREDYGYTF. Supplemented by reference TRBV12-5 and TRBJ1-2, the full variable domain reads DARVTQTPRHKVTEMGQEVTMRCQPILGHNTVFWYRQTMMQGLELLAYFRNRAPLDDSGMPKDRFSAEMPDATLATLKIQPSEPRDSAVYFCASGYREDYGYTFGSGTRLTVV.

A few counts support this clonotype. The CDR3 nucleotides are TGTGCCAGCTCCAGGGCAAACAATCAGCCCCAGCATTTT. It translates to CASSRANNQPQHF. The V gene is TRBV18, the J gene TRBJ1-5, with a tentative D call TRBD1 (5 bases). Trimming pared 6 bases from V and 3 bases from J, leaving 9 bases between. There are 13 residues in the CDR3. The germline gives CDR1 KGHSH, CDR2 LQKENI. The full variable domain, in which reference TRBV18 and TRBJ1-5 provide the parts outside the CDR3, is NAGVMQNPRHLVRRRGQEARLRCSPMKGHSHVYWYRQLPEEGLKFMVYLQKENIIDESGMPKERFSAEFPKEGPSILRIQQVVRGDSAAYFCASSRANNQPQHFGDGTRLSIL.

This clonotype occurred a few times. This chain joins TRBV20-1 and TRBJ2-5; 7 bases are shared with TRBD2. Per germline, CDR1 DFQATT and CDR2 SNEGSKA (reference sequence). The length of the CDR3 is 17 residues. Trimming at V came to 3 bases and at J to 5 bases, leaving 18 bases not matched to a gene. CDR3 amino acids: CSARLAGLSISQETQYF. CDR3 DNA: TGCAGTGCTAGGTTAGCGGGCCTTTCTATATCGCAGGAGACCCAGTACTTC.

CDR3 protein: CATSTQGDTEAFF. The CDR3 nucleotides read TGTGCCACATCGACCCAGGGGGACACTGAAGCTTTCTTT. This rearrangement joins TRBV6-1 to TRBJ1-1; 7 nucleotides align to TRBD1. V trimming: 10 bases; J trimming: 3 bases; junction bases outside the gene matches: 8. Germline V gives CDR1 MNHNS, CDR2 SASEGT. There are 13 residues in the CDR3.

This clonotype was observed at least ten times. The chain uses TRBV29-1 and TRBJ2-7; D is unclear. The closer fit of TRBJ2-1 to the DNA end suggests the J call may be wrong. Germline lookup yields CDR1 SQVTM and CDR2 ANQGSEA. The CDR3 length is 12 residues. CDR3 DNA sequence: TGCAGCGTTGCTATCCGGCTTAATGAGCAGTTCTTC. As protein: CSVAIRLNEQFF.

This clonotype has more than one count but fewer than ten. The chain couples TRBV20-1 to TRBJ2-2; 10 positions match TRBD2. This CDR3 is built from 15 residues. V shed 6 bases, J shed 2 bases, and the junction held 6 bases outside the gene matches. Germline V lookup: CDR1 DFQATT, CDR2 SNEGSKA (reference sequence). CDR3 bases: TGCAGTGCGCCTAGCGGGAGTGGAAACACCGGGGAGCTGTTTTTT. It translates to CSAPSGSGNTGELFF.

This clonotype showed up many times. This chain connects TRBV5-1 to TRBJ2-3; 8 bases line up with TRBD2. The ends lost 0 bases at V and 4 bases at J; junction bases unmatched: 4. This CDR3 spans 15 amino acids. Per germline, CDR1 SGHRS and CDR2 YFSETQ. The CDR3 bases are TGCGCCAGCAGCTTGGAGAGCGGGAGCGCAGATACGCAGTATTTT. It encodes CASSLESGSADTQYF.